Below are 30 T cell receptor beta chains sequenced from a single sample in a study of patients and donors after allogeneic stem cell transplantation. A single record per CDR3 protein comes from TCRdb applying MiXCR to the RT-PCR reads. The sample carries approximately 200,000 distinct CDR3 sequences, over 12% recorded once. The specimen was blood, either unsorted or a sorted T cell fraction (not recorded which). The receptors here all came from a human donor who was either an allogeneic HSCT recipient or a stem cell or donor lymphocyte infusion donor (not recorded which). It is not recorded whose cells these are; they may come from a transplant donor.

This clonotype was counted between two and nine times. CDR3 region: CASSLGQGAFSPTMNTEAFF. In DNA form, the CDR3 reads TGCGCCAGCAGCTTGGGGCAGGGGGCCTTCTCGCCTACCATGAACACTGAAGCTTTCTTT. The V gene is TRBV5-1, the J gene TRBJ1-1, with 8 bases identical to TRBD1. The V gene's germline CDR1 is SGHRS and CDR2 YFSETQ. Trimming cost V 0 bases and J 0 bases; bases outside gene matches: 16. The CDR3 spans 20 residues.

In its sample, this clonotype was seen many times. This chain links TRBV5-6 with TRBJ2-3, with 9 bases lining up with TRBD2. This CDR3 has 17 residues. V trimming: 1 base; J trimming: 1 base; junction bases outside the gene matches: 7. Germline V gene lookup returns CDR1 SGHDT and CDR2 YYEEEE. As DNA, the CDR3 is TGTGCCAGCAGCTTGACGATAGCGGGGGCCCGCACAGATACGCAGTATTTT. This sequence encodes CASSLTIAGARTDTQYF. The entire variable domain, with the rest obtained from reference TRBV5-6 and TRBJ2-3, is as follows: DAGVTQSPTHLIKTRGQQVTLRCSPKSGHDTVSWYQQALGQGPQFIFQYYEEEERQRGNFPDRFSGHQFPNYSSELNVNALLLGDSALYLCASSLTIAGARTDTQYFGPGTRLTVL.

This clonotype was counted a few times. The chain employs TRBV11-3 and TRBJ1-1; D unclear. Germline V gene sequence: CDR1 SGHNT, CDR2 YENEEA. The CDR3 has 16 amino acids. V was trimmed by 5 bases and J by 4 bases, leaving 20 bases between them. The CDR3 region has the DNA TGTGCCAGCAGCCGATCTACCGTCGGGGTTGGCACTGAAGCTTTCTTT. It specifies CASSRSTVGVGTEAFF.

The chain employs TRBV19 and TRBJ1-2; TRBD1 is a possible D gene (6 bases). Trimming cost V 8 bases and J 2 bases, with 15 bases left between them. In germline, CDR1 is LNHDA, CDR2 SQIVND (reference sequence). The CDR3 sequence is 14 residues long. Written as DNA, the CDR3 is TGTGCCAGTTCGAGGGGGGTGGCAAACTATGGCTACACCTTC. Translation gives CASSRGVANYGYTF.

The chain combines TRBV18 with TRBJ2-7; 8 nucleotides match TRBD2. J gave up 0 bases and V 6 bases, and 4 bases lay outside the gene matches. Germline loops: CDR1 KGHSH, CDR2 LQKENI. CDR3 length equals 14 residues. CDR3 amino acids: CASSLTSVSYEQYF. CDR3 coding DNA: TGTGCCAGCTCCCTGACTAGCGTCTCCTACGAGCAGTACTTC.

The gene calls are TRBV5-6 and TRBJ2-7; D might be TRBD2 (6 bases). CDR1 is SGHDT and CDR2 is YYEEEE in the germline V gene. The CDR3 spans 15 residues. Trimming stripped 2 bases from V and 1 base from J, with 13 bases between. The chain's CDR3 is CASSFPTGSSYEQYF. Here the CDR3 DNA reads TGTGCCAGCAGCTTCCCTACCGGGAGTTCCTACGAGCAGTACTTC.

This clonotype was detected only a few times. The chain uses TRBV28 and TRBJ2-1, with 14 bases lining up with TRBD2. V dropped 6 bases and J dropped 8; count of bases not matched to a gene: 9. Germline CDR1 MDHEN, CDR2 SYDVKM. This CDR3 is built from 16 residues. CDR3 sequence reads: CASSQTGLAGVDEQFF. In DNA form, the CDR3 reads TGTGCCAGCAGCCAAACGGGACTAGCGGGAGTTGATGAGCAGTTCTTC.

In this sample, this clonotype turned up many times. The chain links TRBV5-1 to TRBJ2-1; D unresolved. The CDR3 totals 13 residues. Trimming removed 5 bases at V and 10 bases at J, with 16 bases between. Germline V lookup: CDR1 SGHRS, CDR2 YFSETQ. Here the CDR3 reads CASRVYSGSEQFF. The CDR3 region has the DNA TGCGCCAGCAGGGTGTACTCAGGTAGCGAGCAGTTCTTC.

V is TRBV6-1 and J is TRBJ2-5, with D perhaps being TRBD1 or TRBD2 (6 bases each). V lost 7 bases and J lost 5, with 17 bases in between. The CDR3 spans 14 residues. Germline V gene data show CDR1 as MNHNS and CDR2 as SASEGT. The CDR3 DNA reads as TGTGCCAGCACCTCGCCCGGGGGCGGGGAGACCCAGTACTTC. This codes for CASTSPGGGETQYF.

Concerning this clonotype: A read error may be the cause here, since a much bigger clone is one base away. This chain joins TRBV5-1 and TRBJ2-6; D is possibly TRBD1 (5 bases). The germline CDR1 and CDR2 sequences are SGHRS and YFSETQ. The CDR3 totals 13 residues. The CDR3 region has the DNA TGCGCCAGCAGCTTTACTGGGGCCAACGCCCTGACTTTC. Translation gives CASSFTGANALTF.

The table lists this clonotype with a few counts. The chain couples TRBV28 to TRBJ2-7; tentative D call: TRBD2 (5 bases). The CDR3 has 15 amino acids. Germline loops: CDR1 MDHEN, CDR2 SYDVKM. V lost 4 bases to trimming and J lost 0 bases, with 13 bases between them. CDR3 nucleotides: TGTGCCAGCAGTTCCTCCGGGGAGTTCTCCTACGAGCAGTACTTC. Translation: CASSSSGEFSYEQYF.

The sample holds a few counts of this clonotype. The genes are TRBV27 and TRBJ1-6, with TRBD1 matching over 10 bases. This CDR3 spans 18 amino acids. Trimming took 4 bases from V and 7 from J; bases not matched to a gene: 13. CDR1 is MNHEY, CDR2 SMNVEV, per germline (reference sequence). The CDR3 spells CASSSRQGAGYINSPLHF. Here the CDR3 DNA reads TGTGCCAGCAGTTCCCGACAGGGGGCGGGGTATATCAATTCACCCCTCCACTTT.

This clonotype was seen repeatedly, ten times or more. The chain carries TRBV5-1 and TRBJ2-1, with 10 bases identical to TRBD2. The CDR3 runs 15 residues. The germline CDR1 and CDR2 sequences are SGHRS and YFSETQ. V lost 4 bases and J lost 4; bases outside the gene matches: 5. This chain's CDR3 is CASSTGTSEYNEQFF. For the CDR3, the DNA is TGCGCCAGCAGCACCGGGACTAGCGAATACAATGAGCAGTTCTTC.

The sample holds a few counts of this clonotype. V is TRBV21-1 and J is TRBJ1-5; TRBD1 is the table's D call, not checked against the DNA. TRBV21-1 is a recognized pseudogene. The CDR3 consists of 17 residues. CDR3 residues: CASRGAGQDGSNQPQHF. Here the CDR3 DNA reads TGTGCCAGCAGGGGGGCAGGCCAAGACGGGAGCAATCAGCCCCAGCATTTT.

Only a few counts were recorded for this clonotype. V and J are TRBV5-4 and TRBJ1-1; no definite D call. V was pared by 2 bases and J by 1 base, with 9 bases between. This CDR3 region has 14 residues. Germline V CDR1 and CDR2: SGHNT, YYREEE (reference sequence). The CDR3 DNA sequence: TGTGCCAGCAGCTTTAGGAGCCCGAACACTGAAGCTTTCTTT. Translating it yields CASSFRSPNTEAFF.

In this sample, this clonotype turned up many times. This sequence joins TRBV10-3 and TRBJ2-3, with 7 bases that match TRBD2. Germline lookup yields CDR1 ENHRY and CDR2 SYGVKD. There are 13 residues in the CDR3. Trimming at V came to 2 bases and at J to 6 bases, leaving 2 bases not matched to a gene. CDR3 in amino acids: CAISEAGVDTQYF. The CDR3 DNA is TGTGCCATCAGTGAGGCGGGAGTGGATACGCAGTATTTT.

The sample holds a few counts of this clonotype. One junction end does not reproduce the germline sequence, and a read error may be involved. The chain is built from TRBV7-7 and TRBJ2-5, with D possibly being TRBD2 (6 bases). Germline CDR1 SSHAT, CDR2 FNYEAQ (reference sequence). The CDR3 loop spans 15 amino acids. In DNA form, the CDR3 reads TGTGCTAGCACCCAATACAGCGGGCTACAAGAGACCCAGTACTTC. Protein sequence: CASTQYSGLQETQYF.

This clonotype was picked up many times. The junction departs from germline at one end; a sequencing error may be responsible. V and J are TRBV7-7 and TRBJ2-3; TRBD2 is a possible D gene (6 bases). The germline CDR1 and CDR2 sequences are SSHAT and FNYEAQ (reference sequence). The CDR3 contains 15 residues. The CDR3 spells CASSLSWGGTDTQYF. CDR3 DNA sequence: TGTGCTAGCAGCTTATCGTGGGGGGGCACAGATACGCAGTATTTT. Using reference TRBV7-7 and TRBJ2-3 for the parts outside the CDR3, the full variable domain is GAGVSQSPRYKVTKRGQDVTLRCDPISSHATLYWYQQALGQGPEFLTYFNYEAQPDKSGLPSDRFSAERPEGSISTLTIQRTEQRDSAMYRCASSLSWGGTDTQYFGPGTRLTVL.

The chain has TRBV6-1 and TRBJ1-1; D not certain. This CDR3 spans 13 amino acids. V gave up 7 bases and J gave up 11 bases, with 20 bases separating them. Germline V lookup: CDR1 MNHNS, CDR2 SASEGT. The CDR3 DNA follows: TGTGCCAGCATCCAAGTACCAGCGAAGGTCGCTTTCTTT. Protein: CASIQVPAKVAFF.

This clonotype was seen many times. J is TRBJ1-2 and V is TRBV6-1; 10 bases fit TRBD1. The CDR3 contains 16 residues. The V and J ends lost 6 bases and 4 bases, in that order; junction bases with no gene match: 11. CDR1 and CDR2 (germline): MNHNS, SASEGT. CDR3 protein: CASRRLSGTGAYGYTF. As DNA, the CDR3 is TGTGCCAGCAGACGACTATCCGGGACAGGGGCCTATGGCTACACCTTC.

This chain joins TRBV18 and TRBJ1-4, with D tentatively TRBD1 (5 bases). The V end lost 3 bases, the J end lost 10 bases, and 21 bases lay between the germline ends. The CDR3 totals 16 residues. CDR1 and CDR2 (germline): KGHSH, LQKENI. Here the CDR3 DNA reads TGTGCCAGCTCACCTCTCGGGAGGAGGGGCTCGGGAAAACTGTTTTTT. As protein: CASSPLGRRGSGKLFF. Supplemented by reference TRBV18 and TRBJ1-4, the full variable domain reads NAGVMQNPRHLVRRRGQEARLRCSPMKGHSHVYWYRQLPEEGLKFMVYLQKENIIDESGMPKERFSAEFPKEGPSILRIQQVVRGDSAAYFCASSPLGRRGSGKLFFGSGTQLSVL.

This clonotype was seen only a few times. The chain combines TRBV20-1 with TRBJ2-5; D is undetermined. CDR3 size: 14 residues. The germline V gene encodes CDR1 DFQATT and CDR2 SNEGSKA (reference sequence). The V and J ends lost 0 bases and 1 base respectively, with 9 bases between them. The CDR3: CSARESHGQETQYF. The CDR3 DNA reads as TGCAGTGCTAGAGAATCGCATGGCCAAGAGACCCAGTACTTC.

This clonotype showed up just a few times. The rearrangement links TRBV20-1 to TRBJ1-5, with TRBD1 matching over 7 bases. The germline CDR1 and CDR2 sequences are DFQATT and SNEGSKA (reference sequence). This CDR3 comprises 17 residues. Germline trimming cut 2 bases from V and 7 bases from J; bases unmatched to any gene: 17. This CDR3 reads CSARRGRGSLMNQPQHF. The DNA of the CDR3 is TGCAGTGCTAGAAGGGGCAGGGGGTCGCTGATGAACCAGCCCCAGCATTTT.

This clonotype has a count of ten or more. Here the CDR3 reads CAYSGGQAYGYTF. The CDR3 DNA is TGTGCCTATTCGGGGGGGCAGGCCTATGGCTACACCTTC. The chain recombines TRBV6-6 with TRBJ1-2; D possibly corresponds to TRBD1 (6 bases). There are 13 residues in the CDR3. Between the trimmed V and J ends, which lost 11 bases and 4 bases, there was a span of 17 bases. Germline V CDR1 and CDR2: MNHNY, SVGAGI (reference sequence).

The chain carries TRBV9 and TRBJ2-1, with TRBD2 matching 9 bases. CDR1 and CDR2 (germline): SGDLS, YYNGEE. After removal of 4 bases from V and 10 bases from J, the junction contained 12 bases not matched to a gene. The CDR3 sequence is 15 residues long. DNA for the CDR3: TGTGCCAGCAGCTCCCAAGCGGGGGGCCTTCGGGAGCAGTTCTTC. Its protein is CASSSQAGGLREQFF.

This clonotype has a handful of counts. The CDR3 protein is CASSFNKGTDTQYF. CDR3 DNA: TGTGCCAGCAGCTTTAACAAGGGGACAGATACGCAGTATTTT. The chain is built from TRBV11-2 and TRBJ2-3; TRBD1 is a possible D gene (5 bases). Deletions cut 3 bases from V and 3 bases from J, with 10 bases between. Germline loops: CDR1 SGHAT, CDR2 FQNNGV. This CDR3 contains 14 residues.

This clonotype was seen many times. This chain links TRBV7-9 with TRBJ1-6, with unresolved D. CDR1 and CDR2 (germline): SEHNR, FQNEAQ (reference sequence). Trimming pared 3 bases from V and 6 bases from J, leaving 9 bases between. The CDR3 consists of 14 residues. The DNA for the CDR3 is TGTGCCAGCAGCTTGGGATGGGGTAATTCACCCCTCCACTTT. It encodes CASSLGWGNSPLHF.

The V gene is TRBV7-3, the J gene TRBJ2-3; 11 bases match TRBD1. The CDR3 contains 16 residues. The germline V gene has CDR1 SGHTA and CDR2 FQGTGA. The J segment lost 1 base and the V segment lost 2 bases, leaving 2 bases of the junction unmatched. The CDR3 sequence: CASSLGDRGGTDTQYF. The CDR3, as DNA: TGTGCCAGCAGCTTAGGGGACAGGGGGGGCACAGATACGCAGTATTTT.

The sample holds a few counts of this clonotype. The CDR3 DNA sequence: TGTGCCAGCAGCACCGCTAGCGGGAGGTACGAGCAGTACTTC. The encoded protein is CASSTASGRYEQYF. The V call is TRBV3-1, the J call TRBJ2-7; 11 bases line up with TRBD2. The germline V gene encodes CDR1 LGHDT and CDR2 YNNKEL (reference sequence). V gave up 5 bases and J gave up 4 bases; unmatched junction bases: 4. CDR3 size: 14 residues.

The CDR3 DNA reads TGTGCCAGCAGTGAATACGGGGGAGTCTACGAGCAGTACTTC. Translation: CASSEYGGVYEQYF. The chain combines TRBV2 with TRBJ2-7; perhaps TRBD2 as D (6 bases). The CDR3 runs to 14 residues. Germline lookup yields CDR1 SNHLY and CDR2 FYNNEI. Trimming pared 2 bases from V and 3 bases from J, leaving 11 bases between.